A selection of T cell receptor beta chains follows, all from one sample in a study of T cells in Graves' hyperthyroidism and ophthalmopathy. TCRdb called the multiplex PCR reads again in MiXCR, with one record for every CDR3 protein. The top ten hold about two fifths of the sample, which has about 500,000 distinct CDR3 sequences, approximately 49% seen once. The sequencing input was peripheral blood or thyroid tissue (not recorded which). All receptors derive from an adult woman with Graves' disease, either hyperthyroidism or ophthalmopathy (not recorded which). Both conserved end residues are part of each CDR3. Each record gives: V gene, J gene, clone size, D gene, CDR3 protein, CDR3 DNA. A D gene is named only where the DNA matches it firmly. The listing skips clone size in some rows; elsewhere it reads once, few, many or a size class.

>TRBV9|TRBJ2-5|many|TRBD2
CASSVAAGEETQYF
TGTGCCAGCAGCGTAGCGGCGGGGGAAGAGACCCAGTACTTC
>TRBV29-1|TRBJ2-2|-|TRBD1
CSAGGLTGELFF
TGCAGCGCAGGGGGCCTTACCGGGGAGCTGTTTTTT
>TRBV5-1|TRBJ1-2|many|-
CASSLGSGTSYGYTF
TGCGCCAGCAGCTTGGGCTCCGGGACAAGCTATGGCTACACCTTC
>TRBV20-1|TRBJ1-2|-|-
CSALDKGYTF
-
>TRBV11-2|TRBJ2-7|few|TRBD1
CASSFTGVVTYEQYF
TGTGCCAGCAGCTTCACAGGGGTTGTCACCTACGAGCAGTACTTC
>TRBV4-2|TRBJ1-2|many|-
CASSQDQNDYYGYTF
TGTGCCAGCAGCCAAGATCAGAACGACTACTATGGCTACACCTTC
>TRBV12-3/TRBV12-4|TRBJ1-1|many|-
CASNPPGTPYTEAFF
TGTGCCAGCAACCCACCCGGGACTCCCTACACTGAAGCTTTCTTT
>TRBV2|TRBJ2-7|-|TRBD2
CASDFSGRYNEQYF
TGTGCCAGCGACTTCAGCGGGAGATATAACGAGCAGTACTTC
>TRBV20-1|TRBJ2-5|many|-
CSAPRRSRGETQYF
TGCAGTGCTCCGAGGCGGTCTAGGGGGGAGACCCAGTACTTC
>TRBV27|TRBJ2-5|few|-
CASSQGAGDQETQYF
TGTGCCAGCAGCCAAGGAGCAGGGGACCAAGAGACCCAGTACTTC
>TRBV6-6|TRBJ2-7|-|-
CAIRTASYEQYF
TGTGCCATCAGAACAGCCTCCTACGAGCAGTACTTC
>TRBV18|TRBJ1-5|-|TRBD1
CASQGTGNQPQHF
TGTGCCAGCCAAGGGACAGGGAATCAGCCCCAGCATTTT
>TRBV7-2|TRBJ1-5|many|-
CASSPYDQPQHF
TGTGCCAGCAGCCCCTACGATCAGCCCCAGCATTTT
>TRBV24-1|TRBJ2-3|-|-
CATSVTDTQYF
TGTGCCACCAGTGTGACAGATACGCAGTATTTT
>TRBV7-2|TRBJ2-2|few|-
CASSQGVAGELFF
TGTGCCAGCAGCCAAGGCGTAGCCGGGGAGCTGTTTTTT
>TRBV7-8|TRBJ1-4|few|-
CASSLGSGVGEKLFF
TGTGCCAGCAGCTTAGGTTCAGGGGTGGGTGAAAAACTGTTTTTT
>TRBV10-2|TRBJ2-7|-|-
CASSVRGTGEPYEQYF
TGCGCCAGCAGTGTCCGTGGGACGGGAGAGCCATACGAGCAGTACTTC
>TRBV20-1|TRBJ2-7|many|-
CSATKSGYEQYF
TGCAGTGCTACAAAATCGGGGTACGAGCAGTACTTC
>TRBV29-1|TRBJ2-2|-|-
CIVEGRNTRELFF
TGCATCGTTGAGGGCCGTAACACCAGGGAGCTGTTTTTT
>TRBV6-2/TRBV6-3|TRBJ1-2|-|-
CASSGRSAYGYTF
TGTGCCAGCAGTGGCAGGTCTGCGTATGGCTACACCTTC
>TRBV7-9|TRBJ2-6|few|TRBD1
CASSSGQGSGANVLTF
TGTGCCAGCAGCTCCGGACAGGGGTCTGGGGCCAACGTCCTGACTTTC
>TRBV10-3|TRBJ1-2|-|TRBD1
CATLRGQGRDSNYGYTF
TGTGCCACCCTTAGGGGACAGGGCAGAGATTCTAACTATGGCTACACCTTC
>TRBV7-9|TRBJ1-6|-|TRBD1
CASSLDGTVNSPLHF
TGTGCCAGCAGCTTGGACGGGACAGTGAATTCACCCCTCCACTTT
>TRBV15|TRBJ2-6|-|-
CATQLPGTRDEAF
TGTGCCACCCAATTACCGGGCACACGGGATGAAGCTTTC
>TRBV5-1|TRBJ2-5|-|-
CASSKGPMGTQYF
TGCGCCAGCAGCAAGGGCCCGATGGGGACCCAGTACTTC
>TRBV5-5|TRBJ1-1|many|-
CASTTTLDGLEMNTEAFF
TGTGCCAGCACCACGACGCTCGACGGCCTCGAAATGAACACTGAAGCTTTCTTT
>TRBV10-3|TRBJ2-2|many|TRBD1
CAISLDRSAGELFF
TGTGCCATCAGCCTGGACAGGTCGGCCGGGGAGCTGTTTTTT
>TRBV20-1|TRBJ2-3|-|TRBD2
CSAPGLAGVSTDTQYF
TGCAGTGCTCCGGGACTAGCGGGAGTGAGTACAGATACGCAGTATTTT
>TRBV20-1|TRBJ2-7|many|TRBD2
CSARKAGRAYEQYF
TGCAGTGCTCGCAAAGCGGGACGTGCCTACGAGCAGTACTTC
>TRBV7-9|TRBJ2-7|-|TRBD1
CATTAGRDRNYEQYF
TGTGCCACGACGGCAGGCAGGGACAGGAACTACGAGCAGTACTTC
>TRBV9|TRBJ2-7|few|TRBD1
CASSAPYRGGEQYF
TGTGCCAGCAGCGCACCTTACAGGGGTGGCGAGCAGTACTTC
>TRBV29-1|TRBJ1-3|-|TRBD1
CSPGTGGNTIYF
TGCAGCCCCGGGACAGGTGGAAACACCATATATTTT
>TRBV10-2|TRBJ2-5|few|TRBD2
CASTFGLRGAGETQYF
TGTGCCAGCACCTTTGGACTGCGGGGGGCAGGGGAGACCCAGTACTTC
>TRBV4-1|TRBJ2-5|many|-
CASSLPQGTGETQYF
TGCGCCAGCAGCCTCCCCCAGGGTACTGGCGAGACCCAGTACTTC
>TRBV6-1|TRBJ2-5|many|-
CASSELAGLRETQYF
TGTGCCAGCAGTGAATTGGCAGGGCTGAGAGAGACCCAGTACTTC
>TRBV6-5|TRBJ2-6|-|-
CASGRTGANVLTF
TGTGCCAGCGGGAGAACAGGGGCCAACGTCCTGACTTTC
>TRBV9|TRBJ1-2|once|-
CASRMGGYGYTF
TGTGCCAGCAGGATGGGGGGGTATGGCTACACCTTC
>TRBV7-9|TRBJ1-2|many|-
CASSKSGTFYGYTF
TGTGCCAGCAGCAAATCAGGCACCTTCTATGGCTACACCTTC
>TRBV27|TRBJ2-7|-|-
CASSLAGGRWEQYF
TGTGCCAGCAGTTTAGCTGGGGGGCGGTGGGAGCAGTACTTC
>TRBV7-8|TRBJ1-6|-|TRBD1
CASSQTGGNWSPLHF
TGTGCCAGCAGTCAGACAGGGGGCAATTGGTCACCCCTCCACTTT
>TRBV20-1|TRBJ2-5|-|-
CSASPEGQETQYF
TGCAGTGCTAGCCCGGAGGGCCAGGAGACCCAGTACTTC
>TRBV2|TRBJ2-2|many|-
CASSEAGGEGMGELFF
TGTGCCAGCAGTGAAGCGGGCGGGGAAGGGATGGGGGAGCTGTTTTTT
>TRBV6-1|TRBJ2-7|few|TRBD2
CASNLAGGSEQYF
TGTGCCAGCAACCTAGCGGGCGGGAGTGAGCAGTACTTC
>TRBV29-1|TRBJ1-4|few|-
CSVRLQGREKLFF
TGCAGCGTCCGTTTACAGGGTCGGGAAAAACTGTTTTTT
>TRBV25-1|TRBJ2-5|-|-
CASSRMGAGYQETQYF
TGTGCCAGCAGTCGTATGGGGGCGGGATACCAAGAGACCCAGTACTTC
>TRBV20-1|TRBJ2-7|few|-
CSARDVIRGSVLSLGEQYF
TGCAGTGCTAGAGATGTGATTAGGGGCAGCGTTCTGAGTTTAGGCGAGCAGTACTTC
>TRBV9|TRBJ2-5|many|-
CASSVGGEFGTQYF
TGTGCCAGCAGCGTAGGGGGGGAGTTTGGGACCCAGTACTTC
>TRBV7-9|TRBJ1-4|many|-
CASSLGYRDGTNEKLFF
TGTGCCAGCAGCTTAGGGTACAGGGATGGAACTAATGAAAAACTGTTTTTT
>TRBV29-1|TRBJ1-2|many|-
CSVVDGNYGYTF
TGCAGCGTTGTGGACGGGAACTATGGCTACACCTTC
>TRBV20-1|TRBJ1-6|many|-
CSARVRDIKWDSPLHF
TGCAGTGCTAGAGTCCGGGACATAAAATGGGATTCACCCCTCCACTTT
>TRBV29-1|TRBJ2-5|-|-
CSGERVGGIRRETQYF
TGCAGCGGCGAACGGGTGGGCGGGATAAGGAGAGAGACCCAGTACTTC
>TRBV20-1|TRBJ2-7|-|TRBD1
CSARGTGEPYEQYF
TGCAGTGCTAGGGGGACAGGGGAACCCTACGAGCAGTACTTC
>TRBV19|TRBJ1-1|few|-
CASSVWGYTEAFF
TGTGCCAGTAGCGTATGGGGATACACTGAAGCTTTCTTT
>TRBV20-1|TRBJ1-2|many|-
CSATSWDRGGYTF
TGCAGTGCTACCTCTTGGGATAGGGGGGGCTACACCTTC
>TRBV10-3|TRBJ1-6|-|TRBD1
CAIRDSSYNSPLHF
TGTGCCATCCGGGACAGCTCCTATAATTCACCCCTCCACTTT
>TRBV11-2|TRBJ2-5|many|-
CASSLLLRDRGTQYF
TGTGCCAGCAGCTTACTTTTGCGGGATCGGGGGACCCAGTACTTC
>TRBV20-1|TRBJ2-2|many|-
CSARGGTYNTGELFF
TGCAGTGCAAGAGGGGGGACATACAACACCGGGGAGCTGTTTTTT
>TRBV29-1|TRBJ2-7|-|TRBD2
CSVVGLAGEVKFF
TGCAGCGTTGTAGGACTAGCGGGAGAAGTGAAGTTCTTC
>TRBV29-1|TRBJ1-2|-|-
CSVPVSDQGYGYTF
TGCAGCGTCCCTGTATCCGACCAGGGCTATGGCTACACCTTC